This is a list of T cell receptor beta chains from one sample in a study of blood T cell repertoires in COVID-19. Produced via immunoSEQ multiplex PCR; TCRdb's table is partial and in-frame only. There are 300,000 or so clones in the sample; around four fifths occur only once, and less than 4.5% lies in the top ten. The sequencing sample was made of peripheral blood. The receptors come from a woman aged 45-65 years with active or convalescent COVID-19. The CDR3 runs from the conserved cysteine through the conserved F or W. Each record gives: J gene, V gene, D gene, clone size, CDR3 length, CDR3 DNA, CDR3 protein. The D gene is left open where the match is weak. Where a row states a size, it is once, few, many or the class of an expanded clone; other rows omit it.

J gene: TRBJ2-5; V gene: TRBV5-1; D gene: -; clone size: -; CDR3 length: 13; CDR3 DNA: TGCGCCAGCAGCCCGGGCCCAGGGGAGACCCAGTACTTC; CDR3 protein: CASSPGPGETQYF
J gene: TRBJ1-5; V gene: TRBV27; D gene: -; clone size: -; CDR3 length: 14; CDR3 DNA: TGTGCCAGCAGTTTATTCAGTAGCAATCAGCCCCAGCATTTT; CDR3 protein: CASSLFSSNQPQHF
J gene: TRBJ1-2; V gene: TRBV3-1/TRBV3-2; D gene: -; clone size: -; CDR3 length: 15; CDR3 DNA: TGTGCCAGCAGCCAAGTATTGGGTGTCCCGGGGGGCTACACCTTC; CDR3 protein: CASSQVLGVPGGYTF
J gene: TRBJ2-3; V gene: TRBV4-1; D gene: TRBD2; clone size: -; CDR3 length: 17; CDR3 DNA: TGCGCCAGCAGCCAGGGGCTAGCGGGAGTTCTGGCAGATACGCAGTATTTT; CDR3 protein: CASSQGLAGVLADTQYF
J gene: TRBJ2-2; V gene: TRBV5-1; D gene: TRBD2; clone size: -; CDR3 length: 16; CDR3 DNA: TGCGCCAGCAGCCCCGGACTAGCGGTTAACACCGGGGAGCTGTTTTTT; CDR3 protein: CASSPGLAVNTGELFF
J gene: TRBJ2-3; V gene: TRBV6-5; D gene: -; clone size: -; CDR3 length: 14; CDR3 DNA: TGTGCCAGCAGTCGCCGGGAGCCCACAGATACGCAGTATTTT; CDR3 protein: CASSRREPTDTQYF
J gene: TRBJ2-7; V gene: TRBV27; D gene: -; clone size: -; CDR3 length: 14; CDR3 DNA: TGTGCCAGCAGTTTTGGAGGGGATGGCTACGAGCAGTACTTC; CDR3 protein: CASSFGGDGYEQYF
J gene: TRBJ2-6; V gene: TRBV3-1/TRBV3-2; D gene: -; clone size: few; CDR3 length: 15; CDR3 DNA: TGTGCCAGCTGCCCCGACAGTTCTGGGGCCAACGTCCTGACTTTC; CDR3 protein: CASCPDSSGANVLTF
J gene: TRBJ2-1; V gene: TRBV28; D gene: -; clone size: -; CDR3 length: 15; CDR3 DNA: TGTGCCAGCAGTTTTTGGCAGGGGCCTTACAATGAGCAGTTCTTC; CDR3 protein: CASSFWQGPYNEQFF
J gene: TRBJ1-6; V gene: TRBV30; D gene: -; clone size: few; CDR3 length: 14; CDR3 DNA: TGTGCCTGGACCCTGGGGCTCAATAATTCACCCCTCCACTTT; CDR3 protein: CAWTLGLNNSPLHF
J gene: TRBJ1-3; V gene: TRBV5-4; D gene: -; clone size: -; CDR3 length: 16; CDR3 DNA: TGTGCCAGCAGCCCGGACGGAGGAGGCTCTGGAAACACCATATATTTT; CDR3 protein: CASSPDGGGSGNTIYF
J gene: TRBJ1-6; V gene: TRBV18; D gene: -; clone size: -; CDR3 length: 16; CDR3 DNA: TGTGCCAGCTCACCACTCCAATCCGGGTTGGATTCACCCCTCCACTTT; CDR3 protein: CASSPLQSGLDSPLHF
J gene: TRBJ1-5; V gene: TRBV19; D gene: -; clone size: -; CDR3 length: 14; CDR3 DNA: TGTGCCAGTAGTCTCAGGGGCGGCAATCAGCCCCAGCATTTT; CDR3 protein: CASSLRGGNQPQHF
J gene: TRBJ2-5; V gene: TRBV6-6; D gene: TRBD1; clone size: -; CDR3 length: 15; CDR3 DNA: TGTGCCAGCAGCACATCCGGGACAGGGAAAGAGACCCAGTACTTC; CDR3 protein: CASSTSGTGKETQYF
J gene: TRBJ1-1; V gene: TRBV14; D gene: TRBD1; clone size: few; CDR3 length: 15; CDR3 DNA: TGTGCCAGCAGCCAGCGGACAGGGAGGAACACTGAAGCTTTCTTT; CDR3 protein: CASSQRTGRNTEAFF
J gene: TRBJ1-4; V gene: TRBV15; D gene: -; clone size: -; CDR3 length: 14; CDR3 DNA: TGTGCCACCAGATCGGTCACAACTAATGAAAAACTGTTTTTT; CDR3 protein: CATRSVTTNEKLFF
J gene: TRBJ1-6; V gene: TRBV30; D gene: TRBD1; clone size: -; CDR3 length: 16; CDR3 DNA: TGTGCCTGGAGTAGAGAAACAGGGGGCGCGGGATCACCCCTCCACTTT; CDR3 protein: CAWSRETGGAGSPLHF
J gene: TRBJ2-7; V gene: TRBV7-2; D gene: -; clone size: once; CDR3 length: 13; CDR3 DNA: TGTGCCAGCAGCTTCGCGGGGAGAGTCGAGGAGTACTTC; CDR3 protein: CASSFAGRVEEYF
J gene: TRBJ1-2; V gene: TRBV3-1/TRBV3-2; D gene: TRBD1; clone size: -; CDR3 length: 14; CDR3 DNA: TGTGCCAGCAGCCTGAACAGGGGGGGCTATGGCTACACCTTC; CDR3 protein: CASSLNRGGYGYTF
J gene: TRBJ2-2; V gene: TRBV28; D gene: TRBD2; clone size: -; CDR3 length: 15; CDR3 DNA: TGTGCCAGCAGTTTACGCAGCGGGAGGGCCGGGGAGCTGTTTTTT; CDR3 protein: CASSLRSGRAGELFF
J gene: TRBJ1-2; V gene: TRBV2; D gene: -; clone size: -; CDR3 length: 14; CDR3 DNA: TGTGCCAGCAGTGTTAACGGGGGAGCTTTTGGCTACACCTTC; CDR3 protein: CASSVNGGAFGYTF
J gene: TRBJ2-1; V gene: TRBV2; D gene: -; clone size: -; CDR3 length: 11; CDR3 DNA: TGTGCCAGCAGTTATTACAATGAGCAGTTCTTC; CDR3 protein: CASSYYNEQFF
J gene: TRBJ2-3; V gene: TRBV7-6; D gene: TRBD2; clone size: -; CDR3 length: 16; CDR3 DNA: TGTGCCAGCAGCTTAGACCGGGAGGGAGGCACAGATACGCAGTATTTT; CDR3 protein: CASSLDREGGTDTQYF
J gene: TRBJ2-2; V gene: TRBV11-2; D gene: -; clone size: -; CDR3 length: 15; CDR3 DNA: TGTGCCAGCAGCTCCACGACAGGGAACACCGGGGAGCTGTTTTTT; CDR3 protein: CASSSTTGNTGELFF
J gene: TRBJ2-5; V gene: TRBV11-2; D gene: -; clone size: -; CDR3 length: 14; CDR3 DNA: TGTGCCAGCAGCCCGCGGGACAGACAAGAGACCCAGTACTTC; CDR3 protein: CASSPRDRQETQYF
J gene: TRBJ2-1; V gene: TRBV11-3; D gene: TRBD1; clone size: -; CDR3 length: 14; CDR3 DNA: TGTGCCAGCAGCCTCCGGACAGGGCAGGATGAGCAGTTCTTC; CDR3 protein: CASSLRTGQDEQFF
J gene: TRBJ1-4; V gene: TRBV4-1; D gene: TRBD1; clone size: -; CDR3 length: 16; CDR3 DNA: TGCGCCAGCAGCCAAGTAAGGACAGGGAAGGGTGAAAAACTGTTTTTT; CDR3 protein: CASSQVRTGKGEKLFF
J gene: TRBJ1-5; V gene: TRBV19; D gene: -; clone size: -; CDR3 length: 13; CDR3 DNA: TGTGCCAGTGGACAGCGTAGCAATCAGCCCCAGCATTTT; CDR3 protein: CASGQRSNQPQHF
J gene: TRBJ1-2; V gene: TRBV28; D gene: TRBD1; clone size: -; CDR3 length: 13; CDR3 DNA: TGTGCCAGCAGTGCCGGGACAGGTTATGGCTACACCTTC; CDR3 protein: CASSAGTGYGYTF
J gene: TRBJ1-2; V gene: TRBV5-1; D gene: -; clone size: -; CDR3 length: 14; CDR3 DNA: TGCGCCAGCAGCTTGGCGGGGGGAGACTATGGCTACACCTTC; CDR3 protein: CASSLAGGDYGYTF
J gene: TRBJ1-2; V gene: TRBV5-1; D gene: -; clone size: -; CDR3 length: 14; CDR3 DNA: TGCGCCAGCAGCTCTGACCTAGTTGGCTATGGCTACACCTTC; CDR3 protein: CASSSDLVGYGYTF
J gene: TRBJ2-5; V gene: TRBV5-4; D gene: TRBD1; clone size: -; CDR3 length: 13; CDR3 DNA: TGTGCCAGCAGCCTGGGACAGGGGGGGACCCAGTACTTC; CDR3 protein: CASSLGQGGTQYF
J gene: TRBJ2-1; V gene: TRBV6-1; D gene: TRBD2; clone size: once; CDR3 length: 17; CDR3 DNA: TGTGCCAGCAGTGAAGCCTTTCGGGGACTAGCGGACAATGAGCAGTTCTTC; CDR3 protein: CASSEAFRGLADNEQFF
J gene: TRBJ2-1; V gene: TRBV9; D gene: TRBD2; clone size: -; CDR3 length: 16; CDR3 DNA: TGTGCCAGCAGCGTCGCCGGTGCTAGCGGGAGGAATGAGCAGTTCTTC; CDR3 protein: CASSVAGASGRNEQFF
J gene: TRBJ1-5; V gene: TRBV5-8; D gene: TRBD1; clone size: -; CDR3 length: 17; CDR3 DNA: TGTGCCAGCAGCTTGGTGTGGGACAGCCTTAGCAATCAGCCCCAGCATTTT; CDR3 protein: CASSLVWDSLSNQPQHF
J gene: TRBJ2-7; V gene: TRBV18; D gene: -; clone size: -; CDR3 length: 15; CDR3 DNA: TGTGCCAGCTCCCCCAACAGACAGAGTCGGACCGAGCAGTACTTC; CDR3 protein: CASSPNRQSRTEQYF
J gene: TRBJ2-3; V gene: TRBV19; D gene: TRBD2; clone size: -; CDR3 length: 15; CDR3 DNA: TGTGCCAGTAGTCCGGGACTAGCGGACACAGATACGCAGTATTTT; CDR3 protein: CASSPGLADTDTQYF
J gene: TRBJ2-2; V gene: TRBV3-1/TRBV3-2; D gene: -; clone size: few; CDR3 length: 14; CDR3 DNA: TGTGCCAGCAGCCGGTCGTTGGGGCCCGGGGAGCTGTTTTTT; CDR3 protein: CASSRSLGPGELFF
J gene: TRBJ2-1; V gene: TRBV5-1; D gene: -; clone size: -; CDR3 length: 13; CDR3 DNA: TGCGCCAGCAGCCGGGGACTTTTCGAGGTGGAGTTCTTC; CDR3 protein: CASSRGLFEVEFF
J gene: TRBJ1-6; V gene: TRBV19; D gene: -; clone size: -; CDR3 length: 18; CDR3 DNA: TGTGCCAGTAGTATAGATCGCGGCACAGGCTCCTATAATTCACCCCTCCACTTT; CDR3 protein: CASSIDRGTGSYNSPLHF